Listed here are 18 T cell receptor beta chains from one sample, sequenced in a study of identical twins. One entry per CDR3 protein, called by TCRdb with MiXCR from the 5' RACE reads. The table lists 200,000 to 250,000 distinct CDR3 sequences, approximately 7.1% of them singletons, with 13% to 15% in the top ten. These data were also filed under a second study, of T cells expressing NK-cell markers.

Specimen: CD8+ T cells sorted from blood. The receptors were gathered from a woman between 18 and 30 years old in good health.

This clonotype has just a few counts. The chain joins TRBV5-1 to TRBJ2-2, with D unclear. V lost 0 bases to trimming and J lost 8 bases, with 8 bases between them. The CDR3 runs to 13 residues. The germline V gene encodes CDR1 SGHRS and CDR2 YFSETQ. DNA of the CDR3: TGCGCCAGCAGCTTGGAAATAGGGGGGGAGCTGTTTTTT. Translating gives CASSLEIGGELFF.

This clonotype was picked up many times. V and J are TRBV7-9 and TRBJ2-1; D call uncertain. CDR1 is SEHNR and CDR2 is FQNEAQ in the germline V gene (reference sequence). Trimming left V 3 bases short and J 12 bases short, with 12 bases between. The CDR3 spans 12 residues. CDR3: CASSFTVEAQFF. CDR3 bases: TGTGCCAGCAGCTTTACTGTCGAGGCGCAGTTCTTC.

This clonotype was seen at least ten times. The rearrangement joins TRBV5-6 to TRBJ1-1; the D is unclear. V lost 4 bases and J lost 8, with 9 bases in between. Germline assignment: CDR1 SGHDT and CDR2 YYEEEE. This CDR3 is 11 amino acids long. The CDR3 DNA reads TGTGCCAGCAGCGCCGGACTCGAAGCTTTCTTT. It encodes CASSAGLEAFF.

This clonotype was recorded a few times. For the CDR3, the DNA is TGTGCCAGCAAGGAGGGCTTGAGCAATCAGCCCCAGCATTTT. It specifies CASKEGLSNQPQHF. J is TRBJ1-5 and V is TRBV27; D is unclear. This CDR3 region has 14 residues. Germline V gene sequence: CDR1 MNHEY, CDR2 SMNVEV (reference sequence). Trimming took off 7 bases at V and 1 base at J, with 11 bases between the two ends.

This clonotype was detected only a few times. The rearrangement uses TRBV12-3 or TRBV12-4 and TRBJ1-5, with 8 bases identical to TRBD1. The CDR3 has 14 residues. V gave up 7 bases and J gave up 4 bases; unmatched junction bases: 6. DNA of the CDR3: TGTGCCAGCAACGGACAGGGCGTAAATCAGCCCCAGCATTTT. This gives the protein CASNGQGVNQPQHF.

This clonotype was seen more than once but under ten times. The chain is built from TRBV7-9 and TRBJ2-1, with 7 bases fitting TRBD2. The V segment lost 5 bases and the J segment 4 bases; nucleotides outside the gene matches: 2. Germline V gene sequence: CDR1 SEHNR, CDR2 FQNEAQ (reference sequence). CDR3 length: 13 residues. CDR3 loop: CASSTGGYNEQFF. For the CDR3, the DNA is TGTGCCAGCAGCACCGGGGGGTACAATGAGCAGTTCTTC.

This clonotype was seen more than once but under ten times. J is TRBJ2-4 and V is TRBV2; TRBD2 is a possible D gene (6 bases). CDR1 and CDR2 from the germline V gene are SNHLY and FYNNEI. This CDR3 has 14 residues. V was pared by 8 bases and J by 8 bases, with 19 bases between. This CDR3 is CASRQPGEGDIQYF. The CDR3 coding sequence is TGTGCCAGCCGCCAGCCGGGGGAAGGAGACATTCAGTACTTC.

This clonotype was seen repeatedly, ten times or more. This sequence joins TRBV11-2 and TRBJ1-3; no reliable D call. V lost 2 bases to trimming and J lost 8 bases, with 4 bases between them. Germline CDR1 is SGHAT and CDR2 is FQNNGV. This CDR3 has 11 amino acids. CDR3 in amino acids: CASSLLHTIYF. As DNA, the CDR3 is TGTGCCAGCAGCTTACTTCACACCATATATTTT.

This sequence joins TRBV7-2 and TRBJ1-2; D gene uncertain. This CDR3 comprises 13 residues. Trimming took off 1 base at V and 6 bases at J, with 9 bases between the two ends. Germline CDR1 SGHTA, CDR2 FQGNSA. The CDR3 loop is CASSLVSSNGYTF. The CDR3 DNA reads as TGTGCCAGCAGCTTAGTCTCGTCAAATGGCTACACCTTC.

The J gene is TRBJ2-3, the V gene TRBV12-5; 9 bases match TRBD2. J was trimmed by 1 base and V by 6 bases; bases with no gene match: 8. The CDR3 is 16 amino acids. Germline assignment: CDR1 LGHNT and CDR2 FRNRAP. The CDR3 is CASGPYLAGRTDTQYF. The CDR3 DNA reads TGTGCTAGTGGACCATACCTAGCGGGGCGCACAGATACGCAGTATTTT.

This clonotype was picked up a small number of times. CDR3 loop: CASSLELAGGNYEQYF. CDR3 DNA: TGTGCCAGCAGCTTAGAACTAGCGGGAGGGAACTACGAGCAGTACTTC. This chain connects TRBV7-6 to TRBJ2-7; 13 positions match TRBD2. From germline, CDR1 is SGHVS and CDR2 FNYEAQ. The CDR3 runs 16 residues. V dropped 1 base and J dropped 3; count of bases not matched to a gene: 3.

This chain connects TRBV12-3 or TRBV12-4 to TRBJ2-5, with TRBD2 matching 9 bases. The CDR3 spans 16 residues. V dropped 4 bases and J dropped 5; count of bases not matched to a gene: 11. The DNA for the CDR3 is TGTGCCAGCAGTTCCCCCCGGGCTAGCGGGATTGAGACCCAGTACTTC. Protein product: CASSSPRASGIETQYF.

This sequence joins TRBV27 and TRBJ1-6; tentative D call: TRBD1 (5 bases). The V gene lost 6 bases and the J gene lost 9 bases, with 15 bases spanning the gap. This CDR3 comprises 14 residues. The germline V gene has CDR1 MNHEY and CDR2 SMNVEV (reference sequence). The CDR3 region has the DNA TGTGCCAGCAGACTCCAGGGCGGAGGTTCACCCCTCCACTTT. Amino acids: CASRLQGGGSPLHF.

CDR3 in amino acids: CAPLTEYETQYF. The CDR3 DNA is TGTGCCCCCTTGACGGAGTATGAGACCCAGTACTTC. The J gene is TRBJ2-5, the V gene TRBV10-3; no clear D gene. Per germline, CDR1 ENHRY and CDR2 SYGVKD. The V end was cut by 11 bases, the J end by 5 bases, with 15 bases between. The CDR3 extends over 12 amino acids.

Many counts were recorded for this clonotype. This chain joins TRBV7-6 and TRBJ2-7, with TRBD1 matching over 7 bases. This CDR3 spans 14 amino acids. Germline V lookup: CDR1 SGHVS, CDR2 FNYEAQ. V shed 5 bases, J shed 0 bases, and the junction held 4 bases outside the gene matches. Written as DNA, the CDR3 is TGTGCCAGCAGCCCGGGACAGCTCTCCTACGAGCAGTACTTC. Translated, it gives CASSPGQLSYEQYF.

This rearrangement joins TRBV3-1 to TRBJ2-6; the D gene could be TRBD1 or TRBD2 (5 bases each). The ends were cut back, 8 bases at V and 2 bases at J, with 16 bases in the middle. This CDR3 is built from 16 residues. The germline CDR1 and CDR2 sequences are LGHDT and YNNKEL (reference sequence). Written as DNA, the CDR3 is TGTGCCAGCCGGGGCTTGCTAAGGGCTGGGGCCAACGTCCTGACTTTC. This encodes CASRGLLRAGANVLTF.

This clonotype was counted a few times. This chain joins TRBV7-8 and TRBJ1-2; TRBD1 matches at 8 bases. This CDR3 contains 16 residues. V gave up 5 bases and J gave up 8 bases; unmatched junction bases: 16. In germline, CDR1 is SGHVS, CDR2 FQNEAQ. CDR3 sequence: CASSRGPRQGPYGYTF. DNA of the CDR3: TGTGCCAGCAGCCGAGGCCCCAGACAGGGGCCCTACGGCTACACCTTC.

J is TRBJ2-7 and V is TRBV20-1; 11 nucleotides match TRBD2. From germline, CDR1 is DFQATT and CDR2 SNEGSKA (reference sequence). J was trimmed by 2 bases and V by 3 bases; bases with no gene match: 6. This CDR3 is 15 amino acids long. CDR3 residues: CSARGGLAVPYEQYF. The DNA of the CDR3 is TGCAGTGCTAGGGGGGGACTAGCGGTACCCTACGAGCAGTACTTC.